This is a list of T cell receptor beta chains from one sample in a study of blood T cell repertoires in COVID-19. Method: immunoSEQ multiplex PCR; TCRdb's copy keeps in-frame clones and lacks some. The sample has roughly 52,000 clones, around 83% seen once; the top ten hold 5.2%. Sequenced input: peripheral blood. These receptors all stem from a human donor in a cohort sampled during active COVID-19. Both conserved end residues are part of each CDR3. Each record gives: V gene, J gene, clone size, D gene, CDR3 protein, CDR3 DNA. The D gene is left open where the match is weak. For some rows the clone size is stated as once, few or many, or as a class when expanded; others skip it.

>TRBV6-5|TRBJ1-2|NA|TRBD1
CASSYLPGGNYGYTF
TGTGCCAGCAGTTACCTCCCAGGGGGGAACTATGGCTACACCTTC
>TRBV27|TRBJ2-1|NA|NA
CASKTRGEQFF
TGTGCCAGCAAAACCCGGGGGGAGCAGTTCTTC
>TRBV28|TRBJ1-5|NA|NA
CASSSSYSNQPQHF
TGTGCCAGCAGTTCGAGTTATAGCAATCAGCCCCAGCATTTT
>TRBV7-2|TRBJ2-3|NA|NA
CASSLDLTDTQYF
TGTGCCAGCAGCTTAGACTTAACAGATACGCAGTATTTT
>TRBV10-1|TRBJ2-7|NA|TRBD2
CASRNQIAGGTYEQYF
TGCGCCAGCAGAAACCAGATAGCGGGGGGGACCTACGAGCAGTACTTC
>TRBV4-1|TRBJ1-5|NA|NA
CASSQGQTGSNQPQHF
TGCGCCAGCAGCCAAGGACAGACGGGTAGCAATCAGCCCCAGCATTTT
>TRBV5-4|TRBJ2-7|NA|NA
CASSLRGTYEQYF
TGTGCCAGCAGCCTCAGGGGCACCTACGAGCAGTACTTC
>TRBV7-9|TRBJ1-1|NA|TRBD1
CASSLGFGTGENTEAFF
TGTGCCAGCAGCTTAGGCTTTGGGACAGGGGAGAACACTGAAGCTTTCTTT
>TRBV18|TRBJ1-3|medium-sized|NA
CASSPGQSSFGNTIYF
TGTGCCAGCTCACCCGGACAGTCTTCCTTTGGAAACACCATATATTTT
>TRBV11-2|TRBJ2-7|NA|NA
CASSLFGALNYEQYF
TGTGCCAGCAGCTTATTCGGAGCTTTGAACTACGAGCAGTACTTC
>TRBV2|TRBJ2-2|few|NA
CASRADVGPGELFF
TGTGCCAGCAGGGCCGACGTGGGGCCCGGGGAGCTGTTTTTT
>TRBV3-1/TRBV3-2|TRBJ2-1|NA|TRBD2
CASSQRSRLAGTQVDEQFF
TGTGCCAGCAGCCAACGTTCGCGACTAGCGGGGACACAGGTGGATGAGCAGTTCTTC
>TRBV5-1|TRBJ2-7|NA|TRBD1
CASGTGTGGAEQYF
TGCGCCAGCGGGACAGGGACAGGGGGGGCCGAGCAGTACTTC
>TRBV3-1/TRBV3-2|TRBJ1-4|NA|NA
CASTGTRGEKLFF
TGTGCCAGCACCGGGACTAGGGGCGAAAAACTGTTTTTT
>TRBV5-1|TRBJ2-7|NA|TRBD1
CASSPGQGIVGEQYF
TGCGCCAGCAGTCCCGGACAGGGGATAGTAGGCGAGCAGTACTTC
>TRBV6-5|TRBJ2-1|once|TRBD2
CASRAVAGGLNEQFF
TGTGCCAGCAGGGCGGTAGCGGGGGGACTCAATGAGCAGTTCTTC
>TRBV7-9|TRBJ2-2|NA|NA
CASTRSWNTGELFF
TGTGCCAGCACCCGTAGCTGGAACACCGGGGAGCTGTTTTTT
>TRBV5-1|TRBJ1-6|NA|TRBD1
CASSYGTGHSPLHF
TGCGCCAGCAGCTATGGGACAGGGCATTCACCCCTCCACTTT
>TRBV5-6|TRBJ2-1|NA|TRBD1
CASRRRTGNNEQFF
TGTGCCAGCAGGAGAAGGACAGGGAACAATGAGCAGTTCTTC
>TRBV5-1|TRBJ2-7|once|NA
CASSLYGHRVHEQYF
TGCGCCAGCAGCTTGTATGGACACCGAGTTCACGAGCAGTACTTC
>TRBV19|TRBJ2-5|NA|NA
CASRDSFGETQYF
TGTGCCAGTAGGGACTCTTTCGGTGAGACCCAGTACTTC
>TRBV18|TRBJ1-3|few|TRBD1
CASSPRSVRTGQSSGNTIYF
TGTGCCAGCTCACCAAGGTCGGTCCGGACAGGCCAGAGCTCTGGAAACACCATATATTTT
>TRBV6-5|TRBJ1-2|NA|TRBD1
CASRTGGKDGYTF
TGTGCCAGCAGGACAGGGGGAAAGGATGGCTACACCTTC
>TRBV7-3|TRBJ2-1|NA|TRBD2
CASRLAGGPVNEQFF
TGTGCCAGCAGATTAGCGGGGGGGCCGGTGAATGAGCAGTTCTTC
>TRBV9|TRBJ2-7|NA|TRBD2
CASSVAGGTYEQYF
TGTGCCAGCAGCGTAGCGGGGGGGACCTACGAGCAGTACTTC
>TRBV11-2|TRBJ2-1|few|TRBD2
CAILAGANEQFF
TGTGCCATATTAGCGGGGGCGAATGAGCAGTTCTTC
>TRBV7-2|TRBJ2-2|NA|NA
CASSLVAGANTGELFF
TGTGCCAGCAGCTTAGTGGCAGGGGCGAACACCGGGGAGCTGTTTTTT
>TRBV7-9|TRBJ2-1|NA|NA
CASSLEGRMDNEQFF
TGTGCCAGCAGCTTAGAAGGCAGGATGGACAATGAGCAGTTCTTC
>TRBV6-1|TRBJ2-5|NA|NA
CASSERGKETQYF
TGTGCCAGCAGTGAAAGGGGGAAAGAGACCCAGTACTTC
>TRBV7-2|TRBJ1-1|NA|TRBD1
CASSLEGQGAAFF
TGTGCCAGCAGCTTAGAGGGGCAGGGGGCGGCTTTCTTT
>TRBV27|TRBJ1-1|NA|TRBD1
CASSIGGTVNTEAFF
TGTGCCAGCAGCATCGGTGGGACAGTGAACACTGAAGCTTTCTTT
>TRBV7-2|TRBJ2-7|NA|NA
CASSLRGGSYEQYF
TGTGCCAGCAGCTTAAGAGGGGGCTCCTACGAGCAGTACTTC
>TRBV6-5|TRBJ2-1|NA|TRBD2
CASSNSGGPYNEQFF
TGTGCCAGCAGTAATAGCGGGGGCCCCTACAATGAGCAGTTCTTC
>TRBV6-5|TRBJ2-1|NA|TRBD2
CASRRGGDNEQFF
TGTGCCAGCAGGAGGGGAGGGGACAATGAGCAGTTCTTC
>TRBV9|TRBJ2-7|NA|NA
CASSVGASSYEQYF
TGTGCCAGCAGCGTAGGGGCATCCTCCTACGAGCAGTACTTC
>TRBV18|TRBJ2-2|NA|NA
CASSRLQGMNTGELFF
TGTGCCAGCTCACGACTACAAGGAATGAACACCGGGGAGCTGTTTTTT
>TRBV7-8|TRBJ2-3|NA|NA
CASSLRADTQYF
TGTGCCAGCAGCTTGAGGGCAGATACGCAGTATTTT
>TRBV5-4|TRBJ2-4|NA|TRBD2
CASSAGLAGATNF
TGTGCCAGCAGCGCGGGACTAGCGGGGGCCACAAACTTC
>TRBV9|TRBJ2-2|few|NA
CASSVSGVVTGELFF
TGTGCCAGCAGCGTATCAGGGGTTGTGACCGGGGAGCTGTTTTTT
>TRBV6-5|TRBJ1-6|NA|NA
CASSFRVNSPLHF
TGTGCCAGCAGTTTCCGCGTAAATTCACCCCTCCACTTT
>TRBV6-1|TRBJ1-5|NA|NA
CASSDGQGLNQPQHF
TGTGCCAGCAGTGACGGGCAGGGACTCAATCAGCCCCAGCATTTT
>TRBV3-1/TRBV3-2|TRBJ1-4|NA|NA
CASSPGGGEGEKLFF
TGTGCCAGCAGTCCTGGCGGGGGCGAGGGTGAAAAACTGTTTTTT
>TRBV13|TRBJ2-2|NA|TRBD2
CASSYGLALNTGELFF
TGTGCCAGCAGTTATGGACTAGCGCTGAACACCGGGGAGCTGTTTTTT
>TRBV4-1|TRBJ1-4|NA|NA
CASSLIGVVTNEKLFF
TGCGCCAGCAGCCTCATCGGGGTTGTCACTAATGAAAAACTGTTTTTT
>TRBV29-1|TRBJ2-2|NA|NA
CSARTASNTGELFF
TGCAGCGCCAGGACAGCCTCGAACACCGGGGAGCTGTTTTTT
>TRBV29-1|TRBJ1-1|NA|NA
CSVGGEGGANTEAFF
TGCAGCGTTGGGGGGGAGGGCGGCGCGAACACTGAAGCTTTCTTT
>TRBV12-2|TRBJ2-4|NA|NA
CASRSGLAEMWNIQYF
TGTGCAAGTCGTTCGGGACTAGCGGAGATGTGGAACATTCAGTACTTC
>TRBV5-1|TRBJ2-1|NA|TRBD2
CASSLGGGIYNEQFF
TGCGCCAGCAGCCTCGGCGGGGGGATCTACAATGAGCAGTTCTTC
>TRBV5-1|TRBJ1-6|NA|TRBD1
CASSLQGTNSPLHF
TGCGCCAGCAGCTTACAGGGGACGAATTCACCCCTCCACTTT
>TRBV10-1|TRBJ1-1|NA|TRBD1
CASSPGQGGYLEAFF
TGCGCCAGCAGTCCCGGACAGGGGGGCTATCTTGAAGCTTTCTTT
>TRBV21-1|TRBJ1-2|NA|NA
CASSKVTGGRLNYGYTF
TGTGCCAGCAGCAAGGTGACAGGGGGACGACTTAACTATGGCTACACCTTC
>TRBV28|TRBJ2-3|NA|TRBD2
CASSLLAGAYTDTQYF
TGTGCCAGCAGTTTACTAGCGGGGGCCTACACAGATACGCAGTATTTT
>TRBV5-8|TRBJ1-4|NA|NA
CASSLWPSNEKLFF
TGTGCCAGCAGCTTGTGGCCTTCTAATGAAAAACTGTTTTTT
>TRBV2|TRBJ2-3|few|TRBD2
CASSGGGGVTDTQYF
TGTGCCAGCAGTGGTGGCGGGGGGGTCACAGATACGCAGTATTTT
>TRBV24-1|TRBJ2-5|NA|TRBD2
CATSDILAGNQETQYF
TGTGCCACCAGTGATATTCTAGCGGGGAATCAAGAGACCCAGTACTTC